The subject of this entry is one T cell receptor (beta chain). Using immunoSEQ multiplex PCR, the repertoire was profiled, and TCRdb retains in-frame clones only, with some absent. The sample has fewer than 45,000 clones, around 92% seen once; the top ten hold roughly 8.3%. The sample originates from a study of T cell changes during pregnancy in multiple sclerosis. The CDR3 consists of 13 residues. CDR1 is MNHEY and CDR2 is SMNVEV in the germline V gene (reference sequence). The germline V and J ends were trimmed by 7 bases and 1 base, with 8 bases remaining between them. The source is a female donor with multiple sclerosis, enrolled in a pregnancy study. Here the sequenced sample was CD8+ T cells from peripheral blood mononuclear cells, taken in the third trimester of pregnancy. The V call is TRBV27, the J call TRBJ1-5; possibly TRBD1 for D (5 bases). CDR3 protein: CASTGGSNQPQHF. CDR3 nucleotide sequence: TGTGCCAGCACGGGGGGAAGCAATCAGCCCCAGCATTTT.